Ten or more counts support the clone carrying this TCR beta chain. Its antigen remains unidentified. HTBI primers from iRepertoire and Arm-PCR of CDR3 regions yielded the TCR beta libraries. Via MiXCR, TCRdb re-called the multiplex PCR reads, giving one row per CDR3 protein. Of some 410,000 distinct CDR3 sequences in the sample, roughly 15% were seen once. These data originate in a study of regulatory T cells in long-lasting Graves disease. Findings and limits, study-wide: Persistent Graves' patients had lower TCR diversity than newly diagnosed ones.

The J segment lost 3 bases and the V segment lost 3 bases, leaving 10 bases of the junction unmatched. Germline CDR1 reads MDHEN; CDR2 reads SYDVKM. The CDR3 has 18 residues. As to time point: newly diagnosed GD, antithyroid drugs for less than 3 months. Scientists built the TCR library using RNA that was extracted from PBMCs. Enrollment of patients was through an endocrinology department in Xi'an, China. A blood draw put around 9.3 milliliters of peripheral blood into EDTA tubes. These same data were also listed under a study on T cells in Graves' hyperthyroidism and ophthalmopathy. That report notes: Diagnosis relied on clinical symptoms, serum thyroxine and TRAb, thyroid ultrasound and orbital computed tomography.

The chain combines TRBV28 with TRBJ2-2; 10 bases are a match to TRBD1. The TCR originated in a woman in her 30s with Graves disease. The sequenced sample was peripheral blood mononuclear cells (PBMCs), obtained at new diagnosis, from a patient treated with antithyroid drugs. CDR3 in amino acids: CASSFNPRTGGDTGELFF. The CDR3 DNA reads TGTGCCAGCAGTTTCAACCCTCGGACAGGGGGGGACACCGGGGAGCTGTTTTTT.